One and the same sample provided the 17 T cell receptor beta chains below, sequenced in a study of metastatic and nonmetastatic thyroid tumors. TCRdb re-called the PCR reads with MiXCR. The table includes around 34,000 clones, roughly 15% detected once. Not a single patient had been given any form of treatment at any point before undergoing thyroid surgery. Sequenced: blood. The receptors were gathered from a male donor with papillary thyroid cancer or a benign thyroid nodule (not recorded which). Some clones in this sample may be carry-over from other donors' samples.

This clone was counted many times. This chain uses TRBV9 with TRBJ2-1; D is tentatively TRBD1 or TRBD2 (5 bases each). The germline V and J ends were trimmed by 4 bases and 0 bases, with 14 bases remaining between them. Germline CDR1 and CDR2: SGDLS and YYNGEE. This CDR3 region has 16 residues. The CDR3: CASSSPPGSSYNEQFF. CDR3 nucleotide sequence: TGTGCCAGCAGCAGCCCTCCAGGGAGCTCCTACAATGAGCAGTTCTTC.

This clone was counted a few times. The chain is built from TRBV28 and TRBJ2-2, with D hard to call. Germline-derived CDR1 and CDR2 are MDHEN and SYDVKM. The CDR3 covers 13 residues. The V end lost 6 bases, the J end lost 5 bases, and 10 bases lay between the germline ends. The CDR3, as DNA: TGTGCCAGCAGGTACCACAGTACCGGGGAGCTGTTTTTT. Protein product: CASRYHSTGELFF.

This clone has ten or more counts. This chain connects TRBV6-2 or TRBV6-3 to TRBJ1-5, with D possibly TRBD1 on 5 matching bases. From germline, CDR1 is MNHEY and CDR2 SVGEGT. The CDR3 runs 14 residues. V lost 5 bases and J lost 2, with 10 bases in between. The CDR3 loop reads CASSRWGGNQPQHF. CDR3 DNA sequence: TGTGCCAGCAGTCGGTGGGGGGGCAATCAGCCCCAGCATTTT.

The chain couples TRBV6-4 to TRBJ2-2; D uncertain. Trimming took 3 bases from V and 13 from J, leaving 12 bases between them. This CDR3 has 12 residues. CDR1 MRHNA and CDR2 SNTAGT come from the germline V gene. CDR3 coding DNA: TGTGCCAGCAGTGAATTAGGTGGGATGCTGTTTTTT. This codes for CASSELGGMLFF.

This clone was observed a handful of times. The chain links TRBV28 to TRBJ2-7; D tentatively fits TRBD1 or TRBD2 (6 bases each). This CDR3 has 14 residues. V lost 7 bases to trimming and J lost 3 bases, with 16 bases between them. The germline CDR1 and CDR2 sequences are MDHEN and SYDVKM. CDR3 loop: CASKRGDHDYEQYF. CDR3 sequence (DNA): TGTGCCAGCAAGAGGGGGGACCACGACTACGAGCAGTACTTC.

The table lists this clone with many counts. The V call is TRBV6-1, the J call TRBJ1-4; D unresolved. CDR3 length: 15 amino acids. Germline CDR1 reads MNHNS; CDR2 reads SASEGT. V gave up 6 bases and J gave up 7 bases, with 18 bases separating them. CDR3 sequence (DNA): TGTGCCAGCAGGCGAAGGATGTCTACCCCTGAAAAACTGTTTTTT. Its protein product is CASRRRMSTPEKLFF.

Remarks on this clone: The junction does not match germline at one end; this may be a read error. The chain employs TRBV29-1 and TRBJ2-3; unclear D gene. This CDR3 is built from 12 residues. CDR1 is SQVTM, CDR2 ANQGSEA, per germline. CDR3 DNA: TGCAGCTCCTTTACCGTCGCAGATATGCAGTATTTT. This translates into CSSFTVADMQYF.

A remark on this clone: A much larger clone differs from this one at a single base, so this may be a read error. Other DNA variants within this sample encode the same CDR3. DNA of the CDR3: TGCAGCGTTCGGCTTGCTAATGAAAAACTGTTTTTT. Encoded protein: CSVRLANEKLFF. The chain combines TRBV29-1 with TRBJ1-4; D is uncertain. The CDR3 has 12 amino acids. Between the trimmed V and J ends, which lost 5 bases and 3 bases, there was a span of 7 bases. Germline assignment: CDR1 SQVTM and CDR2 ANQGSEA.

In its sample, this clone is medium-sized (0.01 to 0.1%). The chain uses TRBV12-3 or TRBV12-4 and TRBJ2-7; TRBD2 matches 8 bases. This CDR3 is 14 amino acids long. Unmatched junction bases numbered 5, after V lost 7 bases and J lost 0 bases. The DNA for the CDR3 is TGTGCCAGCAACGTAGCGGGGAGCTCCTACGAGCAGTACTTC. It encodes CASNVAGSSYEQYF.

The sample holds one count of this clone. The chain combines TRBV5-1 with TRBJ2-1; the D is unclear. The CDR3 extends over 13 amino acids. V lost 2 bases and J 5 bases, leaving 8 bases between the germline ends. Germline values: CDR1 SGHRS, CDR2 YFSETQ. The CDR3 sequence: CASSLAVNNEQFF. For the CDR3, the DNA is TGCGCCAGCAGCTTAGCAGTTAACAATGAGCAGTTCTTC.

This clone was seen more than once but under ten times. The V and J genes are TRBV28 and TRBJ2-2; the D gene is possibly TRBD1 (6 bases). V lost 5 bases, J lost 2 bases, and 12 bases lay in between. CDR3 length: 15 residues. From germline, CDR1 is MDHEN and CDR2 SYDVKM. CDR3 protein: CASSLRDTNTGELFF. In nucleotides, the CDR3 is TGTGCCAGCAGTCTCCGGGACACCAACACCGGGGAGCTGTTTTTT.

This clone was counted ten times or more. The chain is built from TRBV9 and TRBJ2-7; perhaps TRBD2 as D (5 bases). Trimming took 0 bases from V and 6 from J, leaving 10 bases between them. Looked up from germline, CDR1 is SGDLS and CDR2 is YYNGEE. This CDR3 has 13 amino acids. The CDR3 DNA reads TGTGCCAGCAGCGTAGAAGGCGAGGGCGAGCAGTACTTC. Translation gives CASSVEGEGEQYF.

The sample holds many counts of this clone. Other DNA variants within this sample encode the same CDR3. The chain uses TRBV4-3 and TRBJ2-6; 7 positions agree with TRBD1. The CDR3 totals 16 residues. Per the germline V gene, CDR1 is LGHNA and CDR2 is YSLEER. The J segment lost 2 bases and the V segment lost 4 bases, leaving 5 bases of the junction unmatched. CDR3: CASSLMTGTGANVLTF. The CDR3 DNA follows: TGCGCCAGCAGCCTGATGACAGGGACTGGGGCCAACGTCCTGACTTTC.

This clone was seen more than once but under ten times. The CDR3 loop reads CASSSGQGGLAAYEQYF. For the CDR3, the DNA is TGTGCCAGCAGTTCTGGACAGGGGGGACTAGCAGCCTACGAGCAGTACTTC. The chain employs TRBV6-2 or TRBV6-3 and TRBJ2-7; TRBD1 is a possible D gene (10 bases). The length of the CDR3 is 17 residues. V was pared by 4 bases and J by 2 bases, with 21 bases between. Germline V lookup: CDR1 MNHEY, CDR2 SVGEGT.

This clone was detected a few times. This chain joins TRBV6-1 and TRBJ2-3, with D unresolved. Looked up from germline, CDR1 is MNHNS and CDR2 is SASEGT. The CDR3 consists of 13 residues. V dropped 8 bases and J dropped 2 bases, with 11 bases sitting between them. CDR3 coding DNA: TGTGCCAGCTCCCAGCATCCCACAGATACGCAGTATTTT. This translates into CASSQHPTDTQYF.

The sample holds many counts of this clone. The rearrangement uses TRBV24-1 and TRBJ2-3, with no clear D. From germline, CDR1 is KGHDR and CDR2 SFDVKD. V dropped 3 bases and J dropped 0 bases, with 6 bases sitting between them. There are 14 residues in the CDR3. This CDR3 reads CATSDRSSTDTQYF. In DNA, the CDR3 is TGTGCCACCAGTGATCGATCTAGCACAGATACGCAGTATTTT.

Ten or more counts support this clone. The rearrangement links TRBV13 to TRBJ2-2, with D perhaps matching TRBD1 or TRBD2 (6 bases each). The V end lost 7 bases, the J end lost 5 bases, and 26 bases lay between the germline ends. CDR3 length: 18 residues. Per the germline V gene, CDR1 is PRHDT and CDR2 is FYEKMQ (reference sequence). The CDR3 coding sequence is TGTGCCAGCACCAACTCCGAGGGGGGCGGGACCGGGACCGGGGAGCTGTTTTTT. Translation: CASTNSEGGGTGTGELFF.